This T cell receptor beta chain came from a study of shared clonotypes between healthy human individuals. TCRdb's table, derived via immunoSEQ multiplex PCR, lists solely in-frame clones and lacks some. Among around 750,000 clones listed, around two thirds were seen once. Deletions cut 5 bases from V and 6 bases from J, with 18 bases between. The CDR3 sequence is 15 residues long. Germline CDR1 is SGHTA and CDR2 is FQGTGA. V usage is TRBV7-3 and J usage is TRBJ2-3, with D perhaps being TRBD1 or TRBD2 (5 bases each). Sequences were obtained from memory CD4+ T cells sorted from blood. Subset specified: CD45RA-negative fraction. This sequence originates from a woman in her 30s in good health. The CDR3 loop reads CASSPHRGKRDTQYF. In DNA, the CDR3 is TGTGCCAGCAGCCCGCATCGGGGCAAGAGGGATACGCAGTATTTT.